Listed below are T cell receptor beta chains from one sample, sequenced in a study of blood T cells in healthy people across ages. TCRdb re-analysed the 5' RACE reads in MiXCR, keeping a single row per CDR3 protein. This table has 1.8 million or so distinct CDR3 sequences, 30% to 40% appearing once. Material: blood. These TCRs come from a human donor in good health. Both conserved end residues are part of each CDR3. A D gene is named only where the DNA matches it firmly. The size field is filled for only some rows; it gives once, few, many or a size class.

J: TRBJ2-1
V: TRBV9
D: TRBD2
size: NA
DNA: TGTGCCAGCAGCGTTTGGCGGGGGGCCAACAATGAGCAGTTCTTC
CDR3: CASSVWRGANNEQFF

J: TRBJ2-3
V: TRBV6-1
D: NA
size: NA
DNA: TGTGCCAGCAGCAACCGGGCGGGGGCGAATTCCCCAGATACGCAGTATTTT
CDR3: CASSNRAGANSPDTQYF

J: TRBJ2-1
V: TRBV7-3
D: TRBD1
size: NA
DNA: TGTGCCAGCAGCCCCCTCTTCGGAGACAGGGGGCCCTACAATGAGCAGTTCTTC
CDR3: CASSPLFGDRGPYNEQFF

J: TRBJ2-7
V: TRBV6-2/TRBV6-3
D: NA
size: NA
DNA: TGTGCCAGTAAACTACGGGGGTTCCACGAGCAGTACTTC
CDR3: CASKLRGFHEQYF

J: TRBJ1-5
V: TRBV7-2
D: NA
size: NA
DNA: TGTGCCAGCAGCTCCTGGGGCGACGGCAATCAGCCCCAGCATTTT
CDR3: CASSSWGDGNQPQHF

J: TRBJ2-7
V: TRBV9
D: TRBD1
size: NA
DNA: TGTGCCAGCAGCTCCCAGACAGGGGCGGGTGTCTACGAGCAGTACTTC
CDR3: CASSSQTGAGVYEQYF

J: TRBJ2-3
V: TRBV7-2
D: NA
size: NA
DNA: TGTGCCAGCAGCTTAACGTGGGATGGGCAGTATTTT
CDR3: CASSLTWDGQYF

J: TRBJ1-2
V: TRBV3-1
D: TRBD1
size: NA
DNA: TGTGCCAGCAGCGAAGAAAACAGGGGGCTTAACTATGGCTACACCTTC
CDR3: CASSEENRGLNYGYTF

J: TRBJ2-3
V: TRBV20-1
D: NA
size: few
DNA: TGCAGTGCTAGAGTCGTCAGATACACAGATACGCAGTATTTT
CDR3: CSARVVRYTDTQYF

J: TRBJ2-1
V: TRBV6-5
D: NA
size: NA
DNA: TGTGCCAGCAGTTTACTCCACACCAATGAGCAGTTCTTC
CDR3: CASSLLHTNEQFF

J: TRBJ2-3
V: TRBV20-1
D: TRBD2
size: NA
DNA: TGCAGTTCCTTCCGAGCGGGGGGCAATACGCAGTATTTT
CDR3: CSSFRAGGNTQYF

J: TRBJ2-7
V: TRBV6-5
D: TRBD1
size: NA
DNA: TGTGCCAGCAGCGCACCCCTCGGGACAGCCAATTACGAGCAGTACTTC
CDR3: CASSAPLGTANYEQYF

J: TRBJ2-7
V: TRBV7-2
D: TRBD2
size: few
DNA: TGTGCCATAGCGGGGGACACCTACGAGCAGTACTTC
CDR3: CAIAGDTYEQYF

J: TRBJ2-3
V: TRBV15
D: NA
size: few
DNA: TGTGCCACCAGCAGAAGAAGTACAGATACGCAGTATTTT
CDR3: CATSRRSTDTQYF

J: TRBJ2-1
V: TRBV27
D: NA
size: NA
DNA: TGTGCCAGCAGTTCGGTGGGTGGGAACAATGAGCAGTTCTTC
CDR3: CASSSVGGNNEQFF

J: TRBJ1-5
V: TRBV7-2
D: TRBD1
size: few
DNA: TGTGCCAGCGCCCTAAGGGGACAGGGTGTCTTCAGCAATCAGCCCCAGCATTTT
CDR3: CASALRGQGVFSNQPQHF

J: TRBJ1-3
V: TRBV6-1
D: TRBD1
size: NA
DNA: TGTGCCGGGAGGACAGGGGACAATCCTGGAAACACCATATATTTT
CDR3: CAGRTGDNPGNTIYF

J: TRBJ2-2
V: TRBV5-1
D: NA
size: NA
DNA: TGCGCCAGCAGCTTTCCGTTCAGAGGCACCGGGGAGCTGTTTTTT
CDR3: CASSFPFRGTGELFF

J: TRBJ2-3
V: TRBV20-1
D: TRBD2
size: NA
DNA: TGCAGTGCTAGAGGTTCTAGCGGGGGCCCCACAGATACGCAGTATTTT
CDR3: CSARGSSGGPTDTQYF

J: TRBJ1-2
V: TRBV3-1
D: TRBD1
size: NA
DNA: TGTGCCAGCAGCCCCTCAGGCCAGGGGGAACTCTATGGCTACACCTTC
CDR3: CASSPSGQGELYGYTF

J: TRBJ1-2
V: TRBV28
D: NA
size: few
DNA: TGTGCCAGCAGTTTCCAGGGGTTTATGGGAGGCTACACCTTC
CDR3: CASSFQGFMGGYTF

J: TRBJ2-4
V: TRBV5-1
D: NA
size: few
DNA: TGCGCCAGCAGCCCGGGGGCTGCCAAAAACATTCAGTACTTC
CDR3: CASSPGAAKNIQYF

J: TRBJ2-1
V: TRBV7-9
D: TRBD1
size: once
DNA: TGTGCCAGCAGCCTATGGGGGACAGGGGAGAGCTCCTACAATGAGCAGTTCTTC
CDR3: CASSLWGTGESSYNEQFF

J: TRBJ2-7
V: TRBV28
D: NA
size: NA
DNA: TGTGCCAGCCAAACCCCACAAACCTACGAGCAGTACTTC
CDR3: CASQTPQTYEQYF

J: TRBJ2-1
V: TRBV27
D: NA
size: few
DNA: TGTGCCAGCAGTTTTTCCATCGATGAGCAGTTCTTC
CDR3: CASSFSIDEQFF

J: TRBJ2-7
V: TRBV20-1
D: NA
size: few
DNA: TGCAGTGCAAGAGACCGGGCACTTGAGCAGTACTTC
CDR3: CSARDRALEQYF

J: TRBJ2-2
V: TRBV12-3/TRBV12-4
D: NA
size: NA
DNA: TGTGCCAGCAGTTTAACTAGCCCAGGATACTCCGGGGAGCTGTTTTTT
CDR3: CASSLTSPGYSGELFF

J: TRBJ2-3
V: TRBV7-2
D: TRBD2
size: few
DNA: TGTGCCAGCAGCTTCACTAGCGGGGGGGTGACGAGCACAGATACGCAGTATTTT
CDR3: CASSFTSGGVTSTDTQYF

J: TRBJ1-3
V: TRBV5-5
D: NA
size: NA
DNA: TGTGCCAGCAGTCCAGTTTCGTATAGAGGAAACACCATATATTTT
CDR3: CASSPVSYRGNTIYF

J: TRBJ2-2
V: TRBV5-1
D: NA
size: NA
DNA: TGCGCCAGCAGCTTAGGGGGGGCGAACACCGGGGAGCTGCTTTTT
CDR3: CASSLGGANTGELLF

J: TRBJ1-5
V: TRBV4-1
D: TRBD1
size: NA
DNA: TGCGCCAGCAGCCAGCCTACCAGGGGGCGCAATCAGCCCCAGCATTTT
CDR3: CASSQPTRGRNQPQHF

J: TRBJ2-1
V: TRBV20-1
D: TRBD2
size: NA
DNA: TGCAGTGCCGAAAACGTTGATTTAGTAGCGGGGGGGCCCCAGTTCTTC
CDR3: CSAENVDLVAGGPQFF

J: TRBJ1-4
V: TRBV7-2
D: NA
size: few
DNA: TGTGCCAGCAGCTTAGCGACCGGGGGAAAACTGTTTTTT
CDR3: CASSLATGGKLFF

J: TRBJ2-1
V: TRBV4-2
D: NA
size: many
DNA: TGTGCCAGCAGCCAGGGGACGGATACCTACAATGAGCAGTTCTTC
CDR3: CASSQGTDTYNEQFF

J: TRBJ2-1
V: TRBV12-3/TRBV12-4
D: TRBD2
size: once
DNA: TGTGCCAGCAGCCTTACTGCGGGGAGCGGGGGGTATAATGAGCAGTTCTTC
CDR3: CASSLTAGSGGYNEQFF

J: TRBJ2-1
V: TRBV15
D: TRBD2
size: NA
DNA: TGTGCCACCAGCAAAGACGGGGGGAGCTCCTACAATGAGCAGTTCTTC
CDR3: CATSKDGGSSYNEQFF

J: TRBJ1-2
V: TRBV29-1
D: NA
size: NA
DNA: TGCAGCGCCGAGATGGGTAGGGGGTCCCATGGCTACACCTTC
CDR3: CSAEMGRGSHGYTF

J: TRBJ1-2
V: TRBV20-1
D: NA
size: few
DNA: TGCAGTAAACCTACAGGGTTTGGAGACTACACCTTC
CDR3: CSKPTGFGDYTF

J: TRBJ1-5
V: TRBV6-2/TRBV6-3
D: TRBD1
size: NA
DNA: TGTGCCAGCAGTCCCATCGGACAGGGTGGCAATCAGCCCCAGCATTTT
CDR3: CASSPIGQGGNQPQHF

J: TRBJ2-5
V: TRBV29-1
D: NA
size: NA
DNA: TGCAGCGTCAGTTGGGGGACCCAGTACTTC
CDR3: CSVSWGTQYF

J: TRBJ1-2
V: TRBV27
D: NA
size: NA
DNA: TGTGCCAGCAGCAACGGACAGATCTATGGCTACACCTTC
CDR3: CASSNGQIYGYTF

J: TRBJ2-3
V: TRBV28
D: NA
size: NA
DNA: TGTGCCAGCAGCATCCGTGCAGGGGCTGGCCAGTATTTT
CDR3: CASSIRAGAGQYF

J: TRBJ2-7
V: TRBV12-3/TRBV12-4
D: NA
size: few
DNA: TGTGCCAGCAGACCGGATGGACAGACTTTCTACGAGCAGTACTTC
CDR3: CASRPDGQTFYEQYF

J: TRBJ1-1
V: TRBV20-1
D: TRBD1
size: NA
DNA: TGCAGTGCCGAAACCGGGACAGCTTACACTGAAGCTTTCTTT
CDR3: CSAETGTAYTEAFF

J: TRBJ2-7
V: TRBV11-2
D: NA
size: NA
DNA: TGTGCCAGCAGCTTAGGACTCGATAGCGAGCAGTACTTC
CDR3: CASSLGLDSEQYF

J: TRBJ1-4
V: TRBV2
D: NA
size: NA
DNA: TGTGCCAGCAGTGACCCCAGGGGCTATGAAAAACTGTTTTTT
CDR3: CASSDPRGYEKLFF

J: TRBJ1-2
V: TRBV12-3/TRBV12-4
D: NA
size: few
DNA: TGTGCCAGCAGTCCGGGGACAATGGCCGGCTACACCTTC
CDR3: CASSPGTMAGYTF

J: TRBJ2-7
V: TRBV9
D: NA
size: NA
DNA: TGTGCCAGCAGCGTAGAGGGAGGGGGATATCGGGAGCAGTACTTC
CDR3: CASSVEGGGYREQYF

J: TRBJ1-1
V: TRBV29-1
D: NA
size: NA
DNA: TGCAGCGTCCAGACACGTATGAACACTGAAGCTTTCTTT
CDR3: CSVQTRMNTEAFF

J: TRBJ2-7
V: TRBV10-3
D: NA
size: NA
DNA: TGTGCCATCAGTTTCGGGACCCACTACGAGCAGTACTTC
CDR3: CAISFGTHYEQYF

J: TRBJ1-1
V: TRBV29-1
D: NA
size: few
DNA: TGCAGCGTTGAAGATCCGGGGGACACTGAAGCTTTCTTT
CDR3: CSVEDPGDTEAFF

J: TRBJ1-1
V: TRBV6-5
D: NA
size: NA
DNA: TGTGTCAGCAGTTACCAACGTGGGGGCAAGAGTGAAGCTTTCTTT
CDR3: CVSSYQRGGKSEAFF

J: TRBJ2-7
V: TRBV7-3
D: TRBD1
size: NA
DNA: TGCGCCAGCAGCTTAACGGCGGGACAGGGTCTCTACGAGCAGTACTTC
CDR3: CASSLTAGQGLYEQYF

J: TRBJ1-5
V: TRBV6-5
D: NA
size: few
DNA: TGTGCCAGCTCAACTCCCGGGGATAGCAATCAGCCCCAGCATTTT
CDR3: CASSTPGDSNQPQHF

J: TRBJ2-1
V: TRBV7-8
D: NA
size: few
DNA: TGTGCCAGCAGCTTATCCAGTGGATACAATGAGCAGTTCTTC
CDR3: CASSLSSGYNEQFF

J: TRBJ2-7
V: TRBV20-1
D: NA
size: NA
DNA: TGCAGTGCTGGGGGGCGGTTCTACGAGCAGTACTTC
CDR3: CSAGGRFYEQYF

J: TRBJ2-1
V: TRBV6-5
D: TRBD2
size: many
DNA: TGTGCCAGCAGTTATTCGACTAGCGGGGGCGGTAAGCAGTTCTTC
CDR3: CASSYSTSGGGKQFF

J: TRBJ2-1
V: TRBV7-2
D: TRBD2
size: few
DNA: TGTGCCAGCAGTTTTAGCGGGGGGGAGGAGGATGAGCAGTTCTTC
CDR3: CASSFSGGEEDEQFF

J: TRBJ2-1
V: TRBV4-2
D: TRBD2
size: few
DNA: TGTGCCAGCAGCCAAGTGGGTTTGGGACTAGCGGGGAGTGAGCAGTTCTTC
CDR3: CASSQVGLGLAGSEQFF

J: TRBJ1-2
V: TRBV12-3/TRBV12-4
D: NA
size: once
DNA: TGTGCCAGCAGGTTAGTGCGGGCGACTGGCTACACCTTC
CDR3: CASRLVRATGYTF